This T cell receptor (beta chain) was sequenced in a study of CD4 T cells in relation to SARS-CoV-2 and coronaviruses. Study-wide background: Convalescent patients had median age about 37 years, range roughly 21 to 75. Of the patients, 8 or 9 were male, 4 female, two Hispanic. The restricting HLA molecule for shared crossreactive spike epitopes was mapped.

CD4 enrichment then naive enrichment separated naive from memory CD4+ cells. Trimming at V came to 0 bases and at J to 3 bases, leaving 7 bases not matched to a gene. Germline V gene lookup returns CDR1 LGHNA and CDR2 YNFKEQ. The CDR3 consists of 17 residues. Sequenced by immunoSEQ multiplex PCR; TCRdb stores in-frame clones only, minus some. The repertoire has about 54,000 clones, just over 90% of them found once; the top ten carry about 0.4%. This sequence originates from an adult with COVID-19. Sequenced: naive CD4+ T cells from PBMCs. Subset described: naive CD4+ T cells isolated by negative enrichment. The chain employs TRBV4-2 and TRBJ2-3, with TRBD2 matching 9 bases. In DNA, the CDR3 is TGTGCCAGCAGCCAAGATTTTGCGGCGGGAGGGACAGATACGCAGTATTTT. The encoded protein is CASSQDFAAGGTDTQYF.